This TCR beta chain was sequenced in a study of T cells in Graves' hyperthyroidism and ophthalmopathy (dated by TCRdb to about 2019). About the investigation overall: Peripheral blood was collected at initial diagnosis, before any treatment. The 75 to 100 discovery patients were randomly split 7:3 into training and test sets. After blood sampling, hyperthyroidism patients were treated with methimazole at a starting dose of 30 mg daily, and ophthalmopathy patients were treated with high-dose intravenous methylprednisolone. Prospective prediction of ophthalmopathy was tested in an independent validation cohort consisting of some 19 hyperthyroidism patients and some 17 patients who later progressed to ophthalmopathy. To identify distinguishing TCR V-J signatures, a discovery cohort of 100 or so patients was used, comprising some 45 with Graves' ophthalmopathy and approximately 58 with stable Graves' hyperthyroidism. The study also compared thyroid tissue and blood T-cell repertoires from 5 to 7 Graves' hyperthyroidism patients. The paper describes TCR Vbeta CDR3 sequencing of 120 to 150 peripheral blood samples, made up of about 41 ophthalmopathy patients, roughly 80 hyperthyroidism patients and approximately 17 progressor patients. Summary of the overall study and its limitations: No statistical method was used to set the sample size in advance, and investigators knew the group allocation. In validation, the model predicted progression to ophthalmopathy with about 71% sensitivity and less than 75% specificity, a median of about six months before onset. A model built on a 13 V-J signature distinguished ophthalmopathy from stable hyperthyroidism, reaching approximately 89% sensitivity and 81.08% specificity in cross-validation and 80%/75% in testing. Most expanded thyroid clonotypes (frequency above 0.001) were also detected in blood, suggesting blood repertoires may reflect thyroid immune responses.

TCR beta CDR3 regions were amplified from RNA transcripts. The first round of RT-PCR for the TCR CDR3 was performed with the HTBI primer set and the Qiagen OneStep RT-PCR kit. The libraries were constructed in a second round of multiplex PCR and then size-selected and purified. Sequencing of the libraries was done on an Illumina HiSeq2000 using paired-end 100 bp reads. The source study handled its data this way. SOAPnuke was used to process the raw data, removing reads that contained adapters or uncalled bases, had a mean Phred below 15, or lacked an exact match to the constant primer or identifier. COPE v1.2.5 was used to merge the high-quality paired reads, and each unique nucleotide sequence was defined as a clonotype. MiTCR v1.1 was used to align clonotypes to the IMGT TRBV, TRBD and TRBJ reference segments. The analysis included only V-J combinations with a frequency above 0.0001, which together covered 99% to 99.2% of the repertoires. A TCS score was defined as the ratio between F50 (clonal expansion) and ExV (chaos), using BLOSUM62-based TCRdist between CDR3 peptides within each V-J. Welch's t-statistics and random forest reduced approximately 520 V-J features to 10 to 15, which were used in a naive Bayes classifier (R e1071). TCRdb reworked the public reads: Q25 trimming with fastp, MiXCR clone assembly, productive beta chains retained. Here each entry gathers all rows of one CDR3 protein and keeps the most common genes and DNA. The V and J calls come from TCRdb's annotation, not from the publication. The sample table holds 300,000 to 450,000 distinct CDR3 sequences, of which under 15% were seen once. The ten biggest clones cover approximately 32% of the sample.

This clonotype has a handful of counts. What antigen it recognizes has not been identified. No clone much larger than this one lies a single base away; base qualities are absent. From a lookup of the germline V gene, CDR1 and CDR2 are SNHLY and FYNNEI. The junction carries 15 bases between V and J, which are trimmed by 11 bases and 1 base respectively. Measured from the cysteine to the phenylalanine, the CDR3 is 13 residues long. Only the CDR3 DNA is retained, 39 bases long and in frame from the first base. A patient counted as having stable Graves' hyperthyroidism if no progression to ophthalmopathy occurred over 18 months of follow-up. The hyperthyroidism patients were between 18 and 65 years old and newly diagnosed, with a disease duration of less than 2 months. Patients with uncontrolled infections, other autoimmune diseases, pregnancy or lactation were excluded. Diagnoses relied on clinical symptoms, serum thyroxine and TRAb, thyroid ultrasound and orbital computed tomography. Ficoll-Paque density gradient centrifugation was used to isolate PBMCs from 9.5 to 10 ml of fresh peripheral blood. Total RNA was extracted with Trizol reagent, and quality was checked on an Agilent 2100 Bioanalyzer.

The rearranged segments are TRBV2 and TRBJ2-7; the D gene remains uncertain. Sequenced sample: blood. The receptor was derived from a woman in her thirties with Graves' hyperthyroidism. The DNA reads as follows: TGTGCCTTAATAGCAGCCGCTTCCTACGAGCAGTACTTC. Its product reads: CALIAAASYEQYF.